The clone carrying this T cell receptor (beta chain) was seen only a few times. Its antigen remains unidentified. TCRdb's table, derived via immunoSEQ multiplex PCR, lists solely in-frame clones and lacks some. The data contain 3,000 or so clones, about 15% of them singletons. The data were obtained in a study of T cells in localized non-small cell lung cancer. This CDR3 region has 15 residues. The ends were cut back, 3 bases at V and 4 bases at J, with 10 bases in the middle. The V gene's germline CDR1 is SGHNT and CDR2 YENEEA. Notes on the study in general: The greatest T cell clonality was found in uninvolved adjacent lung (higher than in tumor). Prolonged overall survival went with higher T cell density in the blood.

The sample here was lung tumor tissue, taken before any cancer treatment. The sequence derives from a woman aged 40 to 75 with stage II lung adenocarcinoma. The V and J genes are TRBV11-3 and TRBJ1-6; possibly TRBD1 for D (5 bases). The CDR3 DNA reads TGTGCCAGCAGCTTCTACGACAGTTATAATTCACCCCTCCACTTT. It is translated as CASSFYDSYNSPLHF.